A selection of T cell receptor beta chains follows, all from one sample in a study of early T cells in non-severe SARS-CoV-2 infection. TCRdb itself ran the 5' RACE reads through MiXCR, one entry per CDR3 protein. Among 80,000 or so distinct CDR3 sequences listed, over 11% were seen once. The sequenced material came from whole blood. Receptors were obtained from an adult who was a healthcare worker with PCR-confirmed SARS-CoV-2 infection or an uninfected control (not recorded which). The CDR3 runs from the conserved cysteine through the conserved F or W. D genes are given only for firm matches. Size is stated for part of the rows, as once, few or many counts, or as a class when the clone is expanded.

j_call: TRBJ2-3
clone_size: few
d_call: -
v_call: TRBV7-9
cdr3_nt: TGTGCCAGCAGCTTAGACGATGGGACAGATACGCAGTATTTT
cdr3_aa: CASSLDDGTDTQYF

j_call: TRBJ2-3
clone_size: many
d_call: TRBD2
v_call: TRBV10-3
cdr3_nt: TGTGCCATCAACCTGGGAGGGGGCACAGATACGCAGTATTTT
cdr3_aa: CAINLGGGTDTQYF

j_call: TRBJ1-3
clone_size: many
d_call: -
v_call: TRBV7-2
cdr3_nt: TGTGCCAGCAGCTTAGCGGGGAACACCATATATTTT
cdr3_aa: CASSLAGNTIYF

j_call: TRBJ1-2
clone_size: few
d_call: -
v_call: TRBV30
cdr3_nt: TGTGCCTGGTGGTCTGTGTTGAAAAATGGCTACACCTTC
cdr3_aa: CAWWSVLKNGYTF

j_call: TRBJ2-7
clone_size: many
d_call: -
v_call: TRBV28
cdr3_nt: TGTGCCAGCTGCGAACAGACAGCTGGCTACGAGCAGTACTTC
cdr3_aa: CASCEQTAGYEQYF

j_call: TRBJ2-1
clone_size: many
d_call: -
v_call: TRBV4-2
cdr3_nt: TGTGCCAGCAGCCAAGAACTCCTAGCCGGTGAGCAGTTCTTC
cdr3_aa: CASSQELLAGEQFF

j_call: TRBJ1-5
clone_size: -
d_call: -
v_call: TRBV7-8
cdr3_nt: TGTGCCAGCCAATCCTGGACTGATAGCAATCAGCCCCAGCATTTT
cdr3_aa: CASQSWTDSNQPQHF

j_call: TRBJ2-7
clone_size: few
d_call: -
v_call: TRBV7-8
cdr3_nt: TGTGCCAGCAGCTTTGCGGGGCGGGAGCAGTACTTC
cdr3_aa: CASSFAGREQYF

j_call: TRBJ1-1
clone_size: few
d_call: TRBD1
v_call: TRBV3-1
cdr3_nt: TGTGCCAGCAGGCGACAGGGAGAGAACACTGAAGCTTTCTTT
cdr3_aa: CASRRQGENTEAFF

j_call: TRBJ1-2
clone_size: -
d_call: -
v_call: TRBV19
cdr3_nt: TGTGCCAGTAGTACGCCAGGACATAACTATGGCTACACCTTC
cdr3_aa: CASSTPGHNYGYTF

j_call: TRBJ1-1
clone_size: -
d_call: -
v_call: TRBV10-3
cdr3_nt: TGTGCCATCAAAGGGACGGGAAACACTGAAGCTTTCTTT
cdr3_aa: CAIKGTGNTEAFF

j_call: TRBJ2-1
clone_size: -
d_call: TRBD2
v_call: TRBV7-9
cdr3_nt: TGTGCCAGCAGCTTCCTGACTAGCGGGAGCGGCAATGAGCAGTTCTTC
cdr3_aa: CASSFLTSGSGNEQFF

j_call: TRBJ1-1
clone_size: -
d_call: -
v_call: TRBV4-2
cdr3_nt: TGTGCCAGCAGCCAAGACAGGGGAAGGTTAGCTTTCTTT
cdr3_aa: CASSQDRGRLAFF

j_call: TRBJ1-1
clone_size: many
d_call: -
v_call: TRBV7-2
cdr3_nt: TGTGCCAGCAGCTCCCCTGGGGGGGGCATTGGGGGCAACACTGAAGCTTTCTTT
cdr3_aa: CASSSPGGGIGGNTEAFF

j_call: TRBJ2-5
clone_size: many
d_call: TRBD2
v_call: TRBV12-3/TRBV12-4
cdr3_nt: TGTGCCAGCAGTTTATCTAGCGGGGGGTTCCAAGAGACCCAGTACTTC
cdr3_aa: CASSLSSGGFQETQYF

j_call: TRBJ2-5
clone_size: few
d_call: -
v_call: TRBV11-3
cdr3_nt: TGTGCCAGCAGCTTAGAGGGAGACGAGACCCAGTACTTC
cdr3_aa: CASSLEGDETQYF

j_call: TRBJ1-1
clone_size: many
d_call: TRBD1
v_call: TRBV7-6
cdr3_nt: TGTGCCAGCAGCCTCTCCGGGACAGTGAACACTGAAGCTTTCTTT
cdr3_aa: CASSLSGTVNTEAFF

j_call: TRBJ2-7
clone_size: few
d_call: -
v_call: TRBV28
cdr3_nt: TGTGCCAGCAGCTTTTTGGAGACCGAGCAGTACTTC
cdr3_aa: CASSFLETEQYF

j_call: TRBJ2-7
clone_size: few
d_call: -
v_call: TRBV11-2
cdr3_nt: TGTGCCAGCAGCTTAGGCCGGGGGCAGCCCTACGAGCAGTACTTC
cdr3_aa: CASSLGRGQPYEQYF

j_call: TRBJ2-3
clone_size: many
d_call: -
v_call: TRBV7-6
cdr3_nt: TGTGCCAGCAGCTTAGAGCTTCACACAGATACGCAGTATTTT
cdr3_aa: CASSLELHTDTQYF

j_call: TRBJ2-1
clone_size: many
d_call: -
v_call: TRBV12-3/TRBV12-4
cdr3_nt: TGTGCCAGCAGTCAACAGACATACAATGAGCAGTTCTTC
cdr3_aa: CASSQQTYNEQFF

j_call: TRBJ2-2
clone_size: -
d_call: TRBD2
v_call: TRBV14
cdr3_nt: TGTGCCAGCAGCCGAATTATAGCGGGAAGTCGGACCGGGGAGCTGTTTTTT
cdr3_aa: CASSRIIAGSRTGELFF

j_call: TRBJ2-5
clone_size: few
d_call: -
v_call: TRBV29-1
cdr3_nt: TGCAGCGTTGTGCAGGGCCTACAAGAGACCCAGTACTTC
cdr3_aa: CSVVQGLQETQYF

j_call: TRBJ2-3
clone_size: -
d_call: -
v_call: TRBV5-1
cdr3_nt: TGCGCCAGCAGCTGGAAGGGGACTAGCACAGATACGCAGTATTTT
cdr3_aa: CASSWKGTSTDTQYF

j_call: TRBJ1-1
clone_size: many
d_call: -
v_call: TRBV2
cdr3_nt: TGTGCCAGCACCGCGGAACACCGTTACACTGAAGCTTTCTTT
cdr3_aa: CASTAEHRYTEAFF

j_call: TRBJ2-3
clone_size: many
d_call: -
v_call: TRBV11-2
cdr3_nt: TGTGCCAGCAGCATAAACGGGTGGGGCCGGCTGTTGGATTTT
cdr3_aa: CASSINGWGRLLDF

j_call: TRBJ2-7
clone_size: -
d_call: -
v_call: TRBV20-1
cdr3_nt: TGCAGTGCATTACATCAGGGTCGTACCTACGAGCAGTACTTC
cdr3_aa: CSALHQGRTYEQYF

j_call: TRBJ2-7
clone_size: few
d_call: TRBD1
v_call: TRBV20-1
cdr3_nt: TGCAGTGCTCCGGGACAGGGAAAGAGGCACGAGCAGTACTTC
cdr3_aa: CSAPGQGKRHEQYF

j_call: TRBJ2-1
clone_size: many
d_call: TRBD2
v_call: TRBV6-5
cdr3_nt: TGTGCCAGCAGAACCGGGAGGTTCTCCTACAATGAGCAGTTCTTC
cdr3_aa: CASRTGRFSYNEQFF

j_call: TRBJ2-7
clone_size: many
d_call: TRBD1
v_call: TRBV19
cdr3_nt: TGTGCCAGTAGTCCCGGACAGGGGACCAGATACGAGCAGTACTTC
cdr3_aa: CASSPGQGTRYEQYF

j_call: TRBJ2-5
clone_size: many
d_call: TRBD2
v_call: TRBV5-1
cdr3_nt: TGCGCCAGCAGCTTGGTGGCTAGCGGCCTAAGTGAGACCCAGTACTTC
cdr3_aa: CASSLVASGLSETQYF

j_call: TRBJ1-4
clone_size: few
d_call: TRBD1
v_call: TRBV3-1
cdr3_nt: TGTGCCAGCGGACAGGGGGCAGAAAAACTGTTTTTT
cdr3_aa: CASGQGAEKLFF

j_call: TRBJ1-5
clone_size: many
d_call: -
v_call: TRBV18
cdr3_nt: TGTGCCAGCTCACCTTTGGAGGGGATCAATCAGCCCCAGCATTTT
cdr3_aa: CASSPLEGINQPQHF

j_call: TRBJ2-7
clone_size: -
d_call: -
v_call: TRBV11-2
cdr3_nt: TGTGCCATCAGTTCTCCGGACAGCGCTAGATTGTACGAGCAGTACTTC
cdr3_aa: CAISSPDSARLYEQYF

j_call: TRBJ1-1
clone_size: many
d_call: -
v_call: TRBV7-6
cdr3_nt: TGTGCCAGCAGCCGTTTCGACGGCGCGAGGGCTGAAGCTTTCTTT
cdr3_aa: CASSRFDGARAEAFF

j_call: TRBJ1-2
clone_size: -
d_call: -
v_call: TRBV29-1
cdr3_nt: TGCAGCGTTGCGCAGCCTAACTATGGCTGCACCTTC
cdr3_aa: CSVAQPNYGCTF

j_call: TRBJ2-3
clone_size: few
d_call: TRBD1
v_call: TRBV2
cdr3_nt: TGTGCCACAGGGGACAGGGAATCCACAGATACGCAGTATTTT
cdr3_aa: CATGDRESTDTQYF

j_call: TRBJ2-3
clone_size: -
d_call: -
v_call: TRBV4-1
cdr3_nt: TGCGCCAGCAGCCTCCTTGGGATAGATACGCAGTATTTT
cdr3_aa: CASSLLGIDTQYF

j_call: TRBJ2-5
clone_size: many
d_call: -
v_call: TRBV7-3
cdr3_nt: TGTGCCAGCAGCTTCCTCCCGGGGGGCCGAGAGACCCAGTACTTC
cdr3_aa: CASSFLPGGRETQYF

j_call: TRBJ1-1
clone_size: many
d_call: -
v_call: TRBV10-2
cdr3_nt: TGCGCCAGCAGTGGTCGGGGCCGGGACACTGAAGCTTTCTTT
cdr3_aa: CASSGRGRDTEAFF

j_call: TRBJ2-1
clone_size: few
d_call: -
v_call: TRBV9
cdr3_nt: TGTGCCAGCAGCTCGGGGGGCGGACTCTACAATGAGCAGTTCTTC
cdr3_aa: CASSSGGGLYNEQFF

j_call: TRBJ2-7
clone_size: once
d_call: -
v_call: TRBV7-6
cdr3_nt: TGTGCCAGCAGCTTAGTAAGTCTCGAGCAGTACTTC
cdr3_aa: CASSLVSLEQYF

j_call: TRBJ1-5
clone_size: many
d_call: -
v_call: TRBV6-5
cdr3_nt: TGTGCCAGCACCTTCTCCGCGGAGTCCAATCAGCCCCAGCATTTT
cdr3_aa: CASTFSAESNQPQHF

j_call: TRBJ1-2
clone_size: few
d_call: -
v_call: TRBV18
cdr3_nt: TGTGCCAGCTCACCACTAGTAAGGAATGGCTACACCTTC
cdr3_aa: CASSPLVRNGYTF

j_call: TRBJ1-1
clone_size: -
d_call: -
v_call: TRBV12-3/TRBV12-4
cdr3_nt: TGTGCCAGCAGTTGGGGGGTGAACACTGAAGCTTTCTTT
cdr3_aa: CASSWGVNTEAFF

j_call: TRBJ1-4
clone_size: few
d_call: -
v_call: TRBV6-5
cdr3_nt: TGTGCCAGCAGCCCAGGACGGTTTAATGAAAAACTGTTTTTT
cdr3_aa: CASSPGRFNEKLFF